This T cell receptor (beta chain) was captured in a study of patients and donors after allogeneic stem cell transplantation (dated by TCRdb to 2018 to 2021). As to this clonotype: The specificity of this receptor is unknown. Base quality data are lacking; no much larger clone is found one base away.

The protocol used for the library was RT-PCR. Sequencing was carried out with a NextSeq 550. Clones were called with MiXCR by TCRdb after fastp trimmed the public reads at Q25, and only in-frame beta chains were retained. Each entry merges the rows of one CDR3 protein and shows their most common DNA and genes. In this sample the table shows about 110,000 distinct CDR3 sequences, 35% to 45% of which occur a single time. Clones ranked in the top ten supply roughly 30% of the sample. From a lookup of the germline V gene, CDR1 and CDR2 are LGHNA and YSLEER. Measured from the cysteine to the phenylalanine, the CDR3 is 14 residues long. Kept here is only the CDR3 DNA, which spans 42 bases and is read in frame from base 1. The trim is 3 bases for V and 7 bases for J, with a gap of 14 bases between the germline ends.

The chain uses TRBV4-3 and TRBJ2-3, with the D gene not clear enough to name. Input material: blood, either unsorted or a sorted T cell fraction (not recorded which). The receptor was isolated from a human donor who was either an allogeneic HSCT recipient or a stem cell or donor lymphocyte infusion donor (not recorded which). It is not recorded whose cells these are; they may come from a transplant donor. The base sequence is TGCGCCAGCAGCCAGTCCCGCCGGACCAATACGCAGTATTTT. The translation is CASSQSRRTNTQYF.